This is a list of T cell receptor beta chains from one sample in a study of cytomegalovirus exposure and HLA in healthy donors. Measured with immunoSEQ multiplex PCR; TCRdb has only the in-frame clones, and not every one. The table shows about 180,000 clones, with 80% occurring only once. The source material was PBMCs. Receptors originate from a man aged 30 to 39 in good health and CMV-seropositive. The CDR3 runs from the conserved cysteine through the conserved F or W. The D gene is left open where the match is weak. The size of a clone is reported for some rows only, either as once, few or many, or as a class for expanded clones.

CASSHDGPSVFNEQFF,TGTGCCAGCAGCCATGATGGGCCATCAGTTTTTAATGAGCAGTTCTTC,.,TRBJ2-1,TRBV4-2,16,.
CASSLMRNTEAFF,TGTGCCAGCAGCTTAATGAGGAACACTGAAGCTTTCTTT,.,TRBJ1-1,TRBV7-3,13,.
CASGLDRVRGNTEAFF,TGTGCTAGTGGTTTGGATAGGGTACGGGGGAACACTGAAGCTTTCTTT,.,TRBJ1-1,TRBV12-5,16,.
CATQRTGAVATEAFF,TGTGCCACCCAAAGAACAGGGGCGGTCGCCACTGAAGCTTTCTTT,.,TRBJ1-1,TRBV27,15,TRBD1
CASSSPIQAGTEAFF,TGTGCCAGCAGCTCACCCATTCAAGCCGGGACTGAAGCTTTCTTT,.,TRBJ1-1,TRBV7-9,15,.
CAISESRGTNTEAFF,TGTGCCATCAGTGAGAGCAGGGGAACGAACACTGAAGCTTTCTTT,.,TRBJ1-1,TRBV10-3,15,.
CSARSSNTIYF,TGCAGTGCGAGATCGTCGAACACCATATATTTT,.,TRBJ1-3,TRBV20-1,11,.
CASSHSGSYEQYF,TGTGCCAGCAGCCACAGCGGGAGCTACGAGCAGTACTTC,.,TRBJ2-7,TRBV4-2,13,TRBD2
CASSFSGVTYNEQFF,TGTGCCAGCAGTTTCAGCGGGGTAACCTACAATGAGCAGTTCTTC,.,TRBJ2-1,TRBV27,15,TRBD2
CASSQGYLQGSTYGYTF,TGCGCCAGCAGCCAGGGTTACCTACAGGGGAGCACCTATGGCTACACCTTC,once,TRBJ1-2,TRBV4-3,17,TRBD1
CASRPDTTVGNTIYF,TGCGCCAGCAGGCCCGATACGACAGTGGGAAACACCATATATTTT,.,TRBJ1-3,TRBV5-1,15,.
CASSAGQGANQPQHF,TGTGCCAGCAGTGCAGGACAGGGGGCTAATCAGCCCCAGCATTTT,few,TRBJ1-5,TRBV2,15,TRBD1
CASSSGGPSRGYTF,TGTGCCAGCAGTTCGGGGGGACCTTCTAGGGGCTACACCTTC,.,TRBJ1-2,TRBV6-5,14,.
CASSLGLAGGTGELFF,TGCGCCAGCAGCTTGGGGCTAGCGGGAGGTACCGGGGAGCTGTTTTTT,once,TRBJ2-2,TRBV5-1,16,TRBD2
CASSLGPAGGTDTQYF,TGTGCCAGCAGCTTAGGTCCAGCGGGGGGCACAGATACGCAGTATTTT,.,TRBJ2-3,TRBV11-3,16,TRBD2
CASSPTAGQGTFYTF,TGTGCCAGCTCACCTACAGCGGGACAGGGGACTTTCTACACCTTC,.,TRBJ1-2,TRBV18,15,TRBD1
CASSSRQGNTGELFF,TGTGCCAGCAGTTCTCGGCAGGGGAACACCGGGGAGCTGTTTTTT,.,TRBJ2-2,TRBV27,15,.
CASSPFQDPQYEQYF,TGCGCCAGCAGCCCTTTTCAGGATCCGCAATACGAGCAGTACTTC,.,TRBJ2-7,TRBV5-1,15,.
CASSLKEHSQETQYF,TGTGCCAGCAGCTTAAAAGAGCACAGCCAAGAGACCCAGTACTTC,once,TRBJ2-5,TRBV7-9,15,.
CASSAGGGYTF,TGTGCCAGCAGTGCAGGGGGTGGCTACACCTTC,.,TRBJ1-2,TRBV27,11,TRBD1
CSVARQETQYF,TGCAGCGTTGCCCGCCAAGAGACCCAGTACTTC,.,TRBJ2-5,TRBV29-1,11,.
CASSPFPTGLEGYEQYF,TGCGCCAGCAGCCCTTTTCCGACTGGACTAGAAGGATACGAGCAGTACTTC,.,TRBJ2-7,TRBV4-1,17,TRBD2
CASSDTGTGYEQYF,TGTGCCAGCAGTGACACGGGGACTGGATACGAGCAGTACTTC,once,TRBJ2-7,TRBV25-1,14,.
CASSYGQGAYEQYF,TGTGCCAGCAGCTACGGACAGGGGGCTTACGAGCAGTACTTC,.,TRBJ2-7,TRBV5-6,14,TRBD1
CASSFPDRVGYTF,TGTGCCAGCAGCTTCCCCGACAGGGTTGGCTACACCTTC,.,TRBJ1-2,TRBV11-3,13,TRBD1